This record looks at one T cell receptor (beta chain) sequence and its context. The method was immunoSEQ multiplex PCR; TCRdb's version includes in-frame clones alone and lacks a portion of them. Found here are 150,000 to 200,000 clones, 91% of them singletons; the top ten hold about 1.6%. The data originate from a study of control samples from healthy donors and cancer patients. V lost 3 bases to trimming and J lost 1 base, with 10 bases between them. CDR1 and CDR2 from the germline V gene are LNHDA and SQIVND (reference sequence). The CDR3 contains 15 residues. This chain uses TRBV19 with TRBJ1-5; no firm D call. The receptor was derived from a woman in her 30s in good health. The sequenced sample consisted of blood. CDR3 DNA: TGTGCCAGTAGTATTTGGGGAGTCAGCAATCAGCCCCAGCATTTT. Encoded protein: CASSIWGVSNQPQHF.